The rows below give T cell receptor beta chains drawn from one sample of a study of vaccination and CD4 T cells after COVID-19. From the PCR reads, TCRdb called clonotypes with MiXCR, one entry per CDR3 protein. Of around 7,200 distinct CDR3 sequences in the sample, over 25% were seen once. Their antigens remain unidentified. Sequencing input: CD4+ T cells from blood, cultured in vitro. These receptor sequences come from a human donor in good health. The CDR3 runs from the conserved cysteine through the conserved F or W. The order of the fields is clone size, D gene, J gene, V gene, CDR3 DNA, CDR3 protein. The D gene is left open where the match is weak. A clone size is listed for some rows: how often the clone was seen (once, few, many), or a class if it is expanded.

>few|TRBD2|TRBJ2-7|TRBV7-3
TGTGCCAGCAGCTTATCAGCGGGGTCCTACGAGCAGTACTTC
CASSLSAGSYEQYF
>NA|TRBD2|TRBJ2-3|TRBV15
TGTGCCACCAGCGAGGGACTAACCACAGATACGCAGTATTTT
CATSEGLTTDTQYF
>few|TRBD1|TRBJ1-3|TRBV20-1
TGCAGTGCTACCTCGACAGGGTCCTCTGGAAACACCATATATTTT
CSATSTGSSGNTIYF
>NA|TRBD2|TRBJ2-5|TRBV7-2
TGTGCCAGCAGCTTAACCATGGGACGGACTAGTGCAGAGACCCAGTACTTC
CASSLTMGRTSAETQYF
>NA|NA|TRBJ2-3|TRBV5-4
TGTGCCAGCACGGAAGGATGGGGGGATACGCAGTATTTT
CASTEGWGDTQYF
>NA|TRBD1|TRBJ2-6|TRBV28
TGTGCCAGCAGTGCGACAGGGCCTGGGGCCAACGTCCTGACTTTC
CASSATGPGANVLTF
>NA|NA|TRBJ1-2|TRBV6-4
TGTGCCAGCAGTGACTCAGGAGACCTCGGTGGCTACACCTTC
CASSDSGDLGGYTF
>NA|TRBD1|TRBJ2-7|TRBV29-1
TGCAGCGTGGCCGGGACAGGGCGTCAGGAGCAGTACTTC
CSVAGTGRQEQYF
>NA|NA|TRBJ1-6|TRBV9
TGTGCCAGCAGCACGGACCTTGGACTACCCCTCCACTTT
CASSTDLGLPLHF
>NA|TRBD1|TRBJ2-1|TRBV7-3
TGTGCCAGCCAAGCAGGGGGTGAGCAGTTCTTC
CASQAGGEQFF
>NA|NA|TRBJ1-2|TRBV2
TGTGCCAGCAGCCTCCTGACAGAAGGGGCACAGGGTGGCTACACCTTC
CASSLLTEGAQGGYTF
>NA|NA|TRBJ2-7|TRBV25-1
TGTGCCAGCAGTGAACAGGGGGGGCAGGGGGACTCCTACGAGCAGTACTTC
CASSEQGGQGDSYEQYF
>NA|TRBD1|TRBJ1-2|TRBV6-1
TGTGCCAGCAGTCGTGGACAGGGGGCTGTTGGCTACACCTTC
CASSRGQGAVGYTF